These 10 T cell receptor beta chains originate from one sample sequenced in a study of blood T cell repertoires in COVID-19. Libraries were prepared by immunoSEQ multiplex PCR; TCRdb keeps only in-frame clonotypes and omits some of them. The table shows roughly 180,000 clones, with more than 75% occurring only once. The material sequenced was peripheral blood. The receptors here all came from a woman between 50 and 59 years old with COVID-19, enrolled during active disease.

The J gene is TRBJ2-3, the V gene TRBV12-5, with 10 bases lining up with TRBD1. The ends lost 5 bases at V and 3 bases at J; junction bases unmatched: 5. The CDR3 loop spans 15 amino acids. Germline-derived CDR1 and CDR2 are LGHNT and FRNRAP. The CDR3 is CASGRQGARTDTQYF. The CDR3, as DNA: TGTGCTAGTGGTCGACAGGGGGCGCGGACAGATACGCAGTATTTT.

This clone occurred a few times. The V gene is TRBV10-1, the J gene TRBJ2-1, with D uncertain. Trimming shortened V by 1 base and J by 0 bases, and 7 bases separated the two germline ends. Germline assignment: CDR1 WNHNN and CDR2 SYGVQD (reference sequence). The CDR3 sequence is 15 residues long. The CDR3 nucleotides are TGCGCCAGCAGTGAGTACAGCCCCTCCTACAATGAGCAGTTCTTC. Amino acids: CASSEYSPSYNEQFF.

This chain connects TRBV10-3 to TRBJ2-3, with 7 bases fitting TRBD2. Germline-derived CDR1 and CDR2 are ENHRY and SYGVKD. The V segment lost 3 bases and the J segment 0 bases; nucleotides outside the gene matches: 6. This CDR3 comprises 16 residues. The CDR3 spells CAISDLVGGSTDTQYF. For the CDR3, the DNA is TGTGCCATCAGTGACCTAGTGGGGGGGAGCACAGATACGCAGTATTTT.

The chain is built from TRBV19 and TRBJ2-5; 11 bases align to TRBD1. J lost 4 bases, V lost 4 bases, and 8 bases had no gene match. CDR3 length equals 16 residues. Germline CDR1 reads LNHDA; CDR2 reads SQIVND (reference sequence). In DNA, the CDR3 is TGTGCCAGTAGTACCGGGACAGGGGGATTCACAGAGACCCAGTACTTC. Encoded protein: CASSTGTGGFTETQYF.

The CDR3 nucleotides are TGTGCCAGCAGTGTCGTAGCGGGGGTTCAAGAGACCCAGTACTTC. This translates into CASSVVAGVQETQYF. The chain uses TRBV2 and TRBJ2-5; 9 bases align to TRBD2. V dropped 4 bases and J dropped 2; count of bases not matched to a gene: 5. The CDR3 sequence is 15 residues long. Looked up from germline, CDR1 is SNHLY and CDR2 is FYNNEI.

V gene TRBV4-1 combines with J gene TRBJ2-2, with TRBD2 as a possible D gene (5 bases). The CDR3 sequence is 13 residues long. V was cut by 11 bases and J by 3 bases, with 13 bases left in between. Germline values: CDR1 MGHRA, CDR2 YSYEKL. CDR3 amino acids: CARPGSHTGELFF. The CDR3 DNA reads TGCGCCCGACCGGGGAGTCACACCGGGGAGCTGTTTTTT.

The chain has TRBV5-1 and TRBJ2-7; 7 bases fit TRBD2. Germline V gives CDR1 SGHRS, CDR2 YFSETQ. The CDR3 has 14 amino acids. V lost 4 bases and J lost 0; bases outside the gene matches: 4. The CDR3 reads CASSVSGYSYEQYF. CDR3 coding DNA: TGCGCCAGCAGCGTTAGCGGGTACTCCTACGAGCAGTACTTC. The full variable domain, in which reference TRBV5-1 and TRBJ2-7 provide the parts outside the CDR3, is KAGVTQTPRYLIKTRGQQVTLSCSPISGHRSVSWYQQTPGQGLQFLFEYFSETQRNKGNFPGRFSGRQFSNSRSEMNVSTLELGDSALYLCASSVSGYSYEQYFGPGTRLTVT.

The chain couples TRBV6-5 to TRBJ2-5, with D possibly TRBD2 on 6 matching bases. Germline V gene lookup returns CDR1 MNHEY and CDR2 SVGAGI. The CDR3 is 13 amino acids. The V end was cut by 6 bases, the J end by 2 bases, with 10 bases between. CDR3 in amino acids: CASRRGLQETQYF. DNA of the CDR3: TGTGCCAGCAGGCGGGGATTACAAGAGACCCAGTACTTC.

This chain connects TRBV19 to TRBJ1-3; D not certain. With 1 base removed from V and 0 bases from J, the gap between germline ends came to 7 bases. Germline-derived CDR1 and CDR2 are LNHDA and SQIVND (reference sequence). The CDR3 has 15 amino acids. CDR3 bases: TGTGCCAGTAGTATAGGAGGATTCTCTGGAAACACCATATATTTT. This codes for CASSIGGFSGNTIYF.

The V and J genes are TRBV28 and TRBJ1-2; unclear D gene. The germline V gene encodes CDR1 MDHEN and CDR2 SYDVKM. V gave up 5 bases and J gave up 0 bases, with 7 bases separating them. The CDR3 is 13 amino acids. The CDR3 reads CASSVLSNYGYTF. For the CDR3, the DNA is TGTGCCAGCAGTGTTCTCTCTAACTATGGCTACACCTTC.